This T cell receptor (beta chain) was found in a study of CD8 T cells in ankylosing spondylitis. General study results and limits: There was reportedly significant enrichment of clones that were disease-linked in matched ankylosing spondylitis synovial fluid. What appeared characteristic of ankylosing spondylitis blood was a TCR beta motif of 7 or 8 highly homologous variants. Before this, some motif variants had been reported in reactive arthritis synovial fluid and blood. Researchers report that disease-linked clones proved CD8+ and relatively rare in peripheral blood.

Preparation of TCR beta libraries was done by quantitative 5'-RACE with molecular barcodes. MiXCR was run by TCRdb on the 5' RACE reads, yielding one entry per CDR3 protein. The top ten clones hold approximately 33% of a sample with around 140,000 distinct CDR3 sequences, more than 15% of them seen once. The CDR3 contains 15 residues. Germline loops: CDR1 LGHNA, CDR2 YSLEER. V shed 0 bases, J shed 8 bases, and the junction held 7 bases outside the gene matches. This clonotype has more than one count but fewer than ten. Its antigen remains unidentified. V is TRBV4-3 and J is TRBJ2-4; TRBD2 matches at 7 bases. The sequenced sample consisted of blood, either unsorted or a sorted T cell fraction (not recorded which). This clonotype was sampled from a male donor with ankylosing spondylitis. The CDR3 bases are TGCGCCAGCAGCCAAGAAGGTCAGGCGGGGGACATTCAGTACTTC. This gives the protein CASSQEGQAGDIQYF.